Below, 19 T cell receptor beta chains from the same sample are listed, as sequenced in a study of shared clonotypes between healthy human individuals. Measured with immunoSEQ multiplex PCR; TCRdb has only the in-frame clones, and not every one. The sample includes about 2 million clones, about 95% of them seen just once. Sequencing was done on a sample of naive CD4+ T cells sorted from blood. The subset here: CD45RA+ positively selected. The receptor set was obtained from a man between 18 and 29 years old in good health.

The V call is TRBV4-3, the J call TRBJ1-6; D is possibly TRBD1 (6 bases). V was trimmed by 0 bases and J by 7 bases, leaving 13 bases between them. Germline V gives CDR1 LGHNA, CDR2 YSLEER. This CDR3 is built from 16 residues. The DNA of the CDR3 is TGCGCCAGCAGCCAAGAGAGGGGGAGTTTGAATTCACCCCTCCACTTT. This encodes CASSQERGSLNSPLHF.

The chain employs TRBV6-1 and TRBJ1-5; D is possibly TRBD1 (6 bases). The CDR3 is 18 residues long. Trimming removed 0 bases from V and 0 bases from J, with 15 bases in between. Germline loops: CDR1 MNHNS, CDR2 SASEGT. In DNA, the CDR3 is TGTGCCAGCAGTGAAGCGGATGGACAGACACATAGCAATCAGCCCCAGCATTTT. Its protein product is CASSEADGQTHSNQPQHF.

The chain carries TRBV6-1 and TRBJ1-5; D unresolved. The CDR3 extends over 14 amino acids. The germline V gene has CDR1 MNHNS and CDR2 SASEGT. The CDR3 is CASVPVYSNQPQHF. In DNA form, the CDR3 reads TGTGCGTCTGTTCCGGTATATAGCAATCAGCCCCAGCATTTT.

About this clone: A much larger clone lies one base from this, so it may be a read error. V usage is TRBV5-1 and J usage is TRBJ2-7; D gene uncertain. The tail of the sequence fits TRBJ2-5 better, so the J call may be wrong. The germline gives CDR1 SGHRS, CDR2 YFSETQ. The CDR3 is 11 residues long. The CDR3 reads CASSFQETQYF. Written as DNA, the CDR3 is TGCGCCAGCAGCTTTCAAGAGACCCAGTACTTC.

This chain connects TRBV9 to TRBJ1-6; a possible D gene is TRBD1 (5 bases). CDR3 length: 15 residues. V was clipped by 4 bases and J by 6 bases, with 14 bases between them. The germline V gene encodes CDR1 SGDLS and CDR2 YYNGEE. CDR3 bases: TGTGCCAGCAGCTCCAGTGGGGGGGGTAATTCACCCCTCCACTTT. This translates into CASSSSGGGNSPLHF.

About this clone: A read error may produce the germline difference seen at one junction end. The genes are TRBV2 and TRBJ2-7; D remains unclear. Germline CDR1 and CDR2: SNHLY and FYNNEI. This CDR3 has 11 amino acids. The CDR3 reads CASSADPFSHF. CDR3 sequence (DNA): TGTGCCAGCAGTGCGGACCCTTTTTCCCACTTC.

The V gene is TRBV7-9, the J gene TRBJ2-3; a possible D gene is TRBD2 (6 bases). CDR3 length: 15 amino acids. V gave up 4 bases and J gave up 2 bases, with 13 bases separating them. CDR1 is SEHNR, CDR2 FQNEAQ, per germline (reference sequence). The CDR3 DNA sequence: TGTGCCAGCAGCTGGAGGGGACGAGACACAGATACGCAGTATTTT. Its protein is CASSWRGRDTDTQYF.

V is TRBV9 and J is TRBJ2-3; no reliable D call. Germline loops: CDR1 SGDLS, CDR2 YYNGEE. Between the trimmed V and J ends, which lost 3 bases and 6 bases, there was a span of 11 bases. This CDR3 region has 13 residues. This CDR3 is CASSAPAADTQYF. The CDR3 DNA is TGTGCCAGCAGCGCCCCCGCAGCGGATACGCAGTATTTT.

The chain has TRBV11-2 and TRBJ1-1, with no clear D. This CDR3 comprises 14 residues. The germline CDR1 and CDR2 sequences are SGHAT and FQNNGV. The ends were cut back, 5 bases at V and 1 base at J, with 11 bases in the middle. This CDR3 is CASSPLWGNTEAFF. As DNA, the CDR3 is TGTGCCAGCAGCCCACTATGGGGGAACACTGAAGCTTTCTTT. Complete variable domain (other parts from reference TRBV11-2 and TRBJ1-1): EAGVAQSPRYKIIEKRQSVAFWCNPISGHATLYWYQQILGQGPKLLIQFQNNGVVDDSQLPKDRFSAERLKGVDSTLKIQPAKLEDSAVYLCASSPLWGNTEAFFGQGTRLTVV.

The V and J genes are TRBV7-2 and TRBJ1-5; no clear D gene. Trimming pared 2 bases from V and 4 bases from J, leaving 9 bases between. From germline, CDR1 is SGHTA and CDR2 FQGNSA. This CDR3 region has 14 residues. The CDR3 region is CASSLTPTNQPQHF. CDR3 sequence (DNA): TGTGCCAGCAGCTTAACCCCAACTAATCAGCCCCAGCATTTT.

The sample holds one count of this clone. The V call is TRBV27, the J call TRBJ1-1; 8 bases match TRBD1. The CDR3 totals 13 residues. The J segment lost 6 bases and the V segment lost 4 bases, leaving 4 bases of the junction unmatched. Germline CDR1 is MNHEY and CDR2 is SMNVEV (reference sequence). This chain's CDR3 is CASSSDRGAEAFF. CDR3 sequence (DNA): TGTGCCAGCAGTTCCGACAGGGGCGCTGAAGCTTTCTTT.

Here the CDR3 reads CASTRDRAPEQYF. CDR3 nucleotides: TGTGCCAGCACCCGGGACAGGGCTCCGGAGCAGTACTTC. The J gene is TRBJ2-7, the V gene TRBV5-6; 9 nucleotides agree with TRBD1. V lost 6 bases, J lost 7 bases, and 8 bases stayed unmatched. Germline lookup yields CDR1 SGHDT and CDR2 YYEEEE. This CDR3 contains 13 residues.

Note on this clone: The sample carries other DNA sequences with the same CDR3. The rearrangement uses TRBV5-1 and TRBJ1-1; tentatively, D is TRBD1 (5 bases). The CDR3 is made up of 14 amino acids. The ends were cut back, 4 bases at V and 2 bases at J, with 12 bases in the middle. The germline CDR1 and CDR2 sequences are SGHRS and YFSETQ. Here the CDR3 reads CASSPGQGNTEAFF. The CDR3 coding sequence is TGCGCCAGCAGCCCAGGGCAGGGAAACACTGAAGCTTTCTTT.

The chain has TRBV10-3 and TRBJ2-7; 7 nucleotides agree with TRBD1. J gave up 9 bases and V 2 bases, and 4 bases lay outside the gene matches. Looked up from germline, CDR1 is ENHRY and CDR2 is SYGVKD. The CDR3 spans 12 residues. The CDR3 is CAISEDRTGQYF. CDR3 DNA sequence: TGTGCCATCAGTGAGGACCGGACAGGGCAGTACTTC.

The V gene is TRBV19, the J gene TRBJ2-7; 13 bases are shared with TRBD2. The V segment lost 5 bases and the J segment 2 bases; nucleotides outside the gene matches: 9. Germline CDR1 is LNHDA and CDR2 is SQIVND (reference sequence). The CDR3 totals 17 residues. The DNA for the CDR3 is TGTGCCAGTAGTGCCGGACTAGCGGGGGCCTTAACCTACGAGCAGTACTTC. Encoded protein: CASSAGLAGALTYEQYF.

CDR3 protein: CASSLFETRKKQYF. DNA of the CDR3: TGTGCCAGCAGCTTGTTCGAGACTAGGAAGAAGCAGTACTTC. The J gene is TRBJ2-7, the V gene TRBV5-6; possibly TRBD2 for D (6 bases). There are 14 residues in the CDR3. V was shortened by 1 base and J by 8 bases, with 16 bases between the two germline ends. Germline CDR1 SGHDT, CDR2 YYEEEE.

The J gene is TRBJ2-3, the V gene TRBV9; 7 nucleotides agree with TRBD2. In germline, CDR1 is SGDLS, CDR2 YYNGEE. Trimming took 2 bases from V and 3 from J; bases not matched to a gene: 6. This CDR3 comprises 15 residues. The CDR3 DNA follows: TGTGCCAGCAGCGTTGCTAGCGGCCTTACAGATACGCAGTATTTT. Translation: CASSVASGLTDTQYF.

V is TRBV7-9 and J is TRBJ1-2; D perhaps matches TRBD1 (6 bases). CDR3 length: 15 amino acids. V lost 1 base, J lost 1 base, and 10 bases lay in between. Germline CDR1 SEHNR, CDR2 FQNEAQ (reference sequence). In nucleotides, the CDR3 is TGTGCCAGCAGCTTAGGGACAGCAGTTAACTATGGCTACACCTTC. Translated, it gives CASSLGTAVNYGYTF.

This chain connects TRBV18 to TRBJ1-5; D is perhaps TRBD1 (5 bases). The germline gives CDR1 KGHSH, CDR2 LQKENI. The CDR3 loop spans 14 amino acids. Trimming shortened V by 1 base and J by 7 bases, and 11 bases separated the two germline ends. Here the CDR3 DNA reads TGTGCCAGCTCACCACGGGGCGCCGGGCAGCCCCAGCATTTT. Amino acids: CASSPRGAGQPQHF.